This entry describes one T cell receptor beta chain. No antigen is known for it. All donors comprised healthy Caucasians. This sample was taken from a study of identical twins. V shed 3 bases and J shed 7 bases, with 4 bases lying between them. The CDR3 sequence is 10 residues long. Per germline, CDR1 DFQATT and CDR2 SNEGSKA (reference sequence). TCRdb called the 5' RACE reads again in MiXCR, with one record for every CDR3 protein. The table records about 810,000 distinct CDR3 sequences, more than 9% of them present only once. Study observations and caveats: Weaker excess sharing between twins was seen in beta out-of-frame sequences.

The same data also went into a second study, on yellow fever vaccine responses in identical twins.

The gene calls are TRBV20-1 and TRBJ2-1; D gene unclear. Source material: PBMCs. The sequence was obtained from a woman between 18 and 29 years old in good health. The CDR3 nucleotides read TGCAGTGCTAGTACGAATGAGCAGTTCTTC. The encoded protein is CSASTNEQFF.